The clone carrying this TCR beta chain has a single count. Its antigen is as yet unknown. Each donor was a healthy Caucasian individual from Russia, aged roughly 6 to 95. This record belongs to a study of blood T cells in healthy people across ages. General study points: In older individuals, TCR beta diversity per million T cells was lower, falling roughly linearly with age. Donor CMV infection status was unknown, possibly confounding age-related changes in expanded clonotypes.

For the second PCR, which ran for about 6 to 12 cycles, a sample-barcoded 5' primer and a J-beta primer mix were used. Sequencing recovered at least 3 million CDR3-containing paired-end reads from each sample. One entry per CDR3 protein results from TCRdb running MiXCR on the 5' RACE reads. Among hundreds of thousands of distinct CDR3 sequences listed, 32% were seen once. The sequencing sample was made of blood. The TCR sequence derives from a woman of 80 years or more in good health.

DNA of the CDR3: TGTGCCAGCAGCGTAGAGGAGGGTGCGTCCTACGAGCAGTACTTC. Its protein product is CASSVEEGASYEQYF. The genes are TRBV9 and TRBJ2-7; weak D call: TRBD2 (6 bases). This CDR3 region has 15 residues. The V and J ends lost 0 bases and 1 base respectively, with 11 bases between them. CDR1 is SGDLS, CDR2 YYNGEE, per germline.